This T cell receptor (beta chain) was sequenced for a study of cytomegalovirus exposure and HLA in healthy donors. Study-level background: Around 80 million unique TCRs from HLA-typed donors were held in an early data release. Of about 400 genotyped donors, roughly 81% clustered with self-reported Caucasian donors. The study, taken as a whole, reports: The likely origin of a cluster of highly shared sequence variants was a sequencing artifact. According to reports, the classifier identified cytomegalovirus status with high specificity and sensitivity.

In the PCR, 60 Vbeta and 13 Jbeta primers were used. Clones were read by immunoSEQ multiplex PCR, and TCRdb kept only the in-frame ones, dropping some. The data show some 190,000 clones, under 85% seen once. With respect to this clone: The antigen is unknown.

The V and J ends lost 2 bases and 12 bases respectively, with 16 bases between them. This CDR3 has 13 amino acids. The germline V gene encodes CDR1 MNHEY and CDR2 SVGAGI. The chain combines TRBV6-5 with TRBJ1-1, with no clear D. This clonotype was sampled from a woman in her late teens or twenties in good health and CMV-seronegative. Material for sequencing was PBMCs. The CDR3 protein is CASSYGTTLSTFF. The CDR3 DNA reads TGTGCCAGCAGTTACGGCACAACCCTGTCAACTTTCTTT.